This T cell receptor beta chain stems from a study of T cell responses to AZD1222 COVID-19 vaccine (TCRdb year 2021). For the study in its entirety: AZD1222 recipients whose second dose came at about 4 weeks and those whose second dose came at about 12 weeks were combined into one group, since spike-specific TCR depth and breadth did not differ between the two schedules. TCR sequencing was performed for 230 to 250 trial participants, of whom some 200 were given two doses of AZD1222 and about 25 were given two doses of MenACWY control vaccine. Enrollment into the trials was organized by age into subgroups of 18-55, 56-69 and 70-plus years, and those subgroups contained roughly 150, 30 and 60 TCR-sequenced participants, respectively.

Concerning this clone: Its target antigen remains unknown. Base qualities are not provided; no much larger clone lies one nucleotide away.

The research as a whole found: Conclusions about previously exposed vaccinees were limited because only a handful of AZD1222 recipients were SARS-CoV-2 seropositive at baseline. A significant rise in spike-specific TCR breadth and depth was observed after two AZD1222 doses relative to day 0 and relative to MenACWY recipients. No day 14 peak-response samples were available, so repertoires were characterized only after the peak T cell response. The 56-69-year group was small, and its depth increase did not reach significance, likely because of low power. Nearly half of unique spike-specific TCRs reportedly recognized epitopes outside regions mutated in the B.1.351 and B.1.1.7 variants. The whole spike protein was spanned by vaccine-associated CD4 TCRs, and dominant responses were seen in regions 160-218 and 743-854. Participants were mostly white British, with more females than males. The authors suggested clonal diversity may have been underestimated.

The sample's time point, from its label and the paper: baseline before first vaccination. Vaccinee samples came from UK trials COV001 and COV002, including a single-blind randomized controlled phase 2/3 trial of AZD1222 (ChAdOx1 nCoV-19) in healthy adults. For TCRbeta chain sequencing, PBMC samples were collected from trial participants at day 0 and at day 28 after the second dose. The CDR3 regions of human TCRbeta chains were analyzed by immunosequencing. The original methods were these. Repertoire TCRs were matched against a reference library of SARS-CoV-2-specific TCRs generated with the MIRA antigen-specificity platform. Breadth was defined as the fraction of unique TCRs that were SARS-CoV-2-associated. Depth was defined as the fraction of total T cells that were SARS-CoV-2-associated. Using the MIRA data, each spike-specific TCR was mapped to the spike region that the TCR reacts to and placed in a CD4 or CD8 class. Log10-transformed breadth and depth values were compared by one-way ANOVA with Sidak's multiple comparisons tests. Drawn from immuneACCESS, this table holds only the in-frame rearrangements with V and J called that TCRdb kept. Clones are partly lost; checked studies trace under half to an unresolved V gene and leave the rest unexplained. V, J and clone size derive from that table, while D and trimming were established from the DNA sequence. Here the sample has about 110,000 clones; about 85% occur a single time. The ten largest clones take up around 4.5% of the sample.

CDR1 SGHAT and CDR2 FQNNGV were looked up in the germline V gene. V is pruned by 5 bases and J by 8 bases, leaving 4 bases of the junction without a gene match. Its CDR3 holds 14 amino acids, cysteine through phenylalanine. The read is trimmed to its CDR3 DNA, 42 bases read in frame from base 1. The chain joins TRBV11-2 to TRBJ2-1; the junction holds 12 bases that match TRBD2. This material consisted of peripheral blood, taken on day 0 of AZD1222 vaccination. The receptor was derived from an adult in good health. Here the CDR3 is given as CASSPSGRAHEQFF. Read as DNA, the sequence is TGTGCCAGCAGCCCTAGCGGGAGGGCCCATGAGCAGTTCTTC. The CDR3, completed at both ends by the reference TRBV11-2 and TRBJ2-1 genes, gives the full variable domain EAGVAQSPRYKIIEKRQSVAFWCNPISGHATLYWYQQILGQGPKLLIQFQNNGVVDDSQLPKDRFSAERLKGVDSTLKIQPAKLEDSAVYLCASSPSGRAHEQFFGPGTRLTVL.